These 8 T cell receptor beta chains came from one sample sequenced in a study of early T cells in non-severe SARS-CoV-2 infection. TCRdb reprocessed the 5' RACE reads with MiXCR, giving one entry per CDR3 protein. Of tens of thousands of distinct CDR3 sequences in the sample, 11% were seen once. This specimen consisted of whole blood, obtained at baseline. The origin of the receptors is an adult who was a healthcare worker with PCR-confirmed SARS-CoV-2 infection or an uninfected control (not recorded which).

This clonotype occurred many times. CDR3 region: CASSLAASGGVYNEQFF. The CDR3, as DNA: TGTGCCAGCAGCTTGGCGGCTAGCGGGGGGGTTTACAATGAGCAGTTCTTC. V is TRBV5-6 and J is TRBJ2-1; 12 nucleotides line up with TRBD2. The V gene end was trimmed by 0 bases and the J gene end by 4 bases; junction bases not matched to a gene: 5. This CDR3 spans 17 amino acids. Germline V gene sequence: CDR1 SGHDT, CDR2 YYEEEE.

The genes are TRBV11-2 and TRBJ2-5, with D maybe TRBD2 (8 bases). Germline CDR1 and CDR2: SGHAT and FQNNGV. V was shortened by 6 bases and J by 4 bases, with 24 bases between the two germline ends. CDR3 size: 17 residues. As DNA, the CDR3 is TGTGCCAGCAGGGATCGGGAGGGGGCGCTTATGGCAGAGACCCAGTACTTC. Translation gives CASRDREGALMAETQYF. Based on the CDR3 plus reference TRBV11-2 and TRBJ2-5, the full variable domain is EAGVAQSPRYKIIEKRQSVAFWCNPISGHATLYWYQQILGQGPKLLIQFQNNGVVDDSQLPKDRFSAERLKGVDSTLKIQPAKLEDSAVYLCASRDREGALMAETQYFGPGTRLLVL.

This clonotype was detected only a few times. The gene calls are TRBV12-3 or TRBV12-4 and TRBJ2-3; D is unresolved. The CDR3 loop spans 12 amino acids. Trimming took 3 bases from V and 8 from J, leaving 9 bases between them. The CDR3 DNA is TGTGCCAGCAGTTTGGAAAAGTTTACGCAGTATTTT. As protein: CASSLEKFTQYF.

This clonotype was found a few times. The J gene is TRBJ2-3, the V gene TRBV12-3 or TRBV12-4, with D maybe TRBD1 (5 bases). The CDR3 runs to 14 residues. The V gene lost 7 bases and the J gene lost 2 bases, with 13 bases spanning the gap. The CDR3 nucleotides are TGTGCCAGCATTATGACAGTCAACACAGATACGCAGTATTTT. Translated, it gives CASIMTVNTDTQYF.

The chain recombines TRBV7-8 with TRBJ1-1, with TRBD1 as a possible D gene (6 bases). With 2 bases removed from V and 1 base from J, the gap between germline ends came to 11 bases. The CDR3 sequence is 15 residues long. Germline V gene sequence: CDR1 SGHVS, CDR2 FQNEAQ. CDR3 sequence: CASSLTRTANTEAFF. The CDR3 nucleotides read TGTGCCAGCAGCTTAACCAGGACAGCGAACACTGAAGCTTTCTTT.

This clonotype came up many times. The J gene is TRBJ2-1, the V gene TRBV6-5, with D tentatively TRBD1 (6 bases). This CDR3 is 14 amino acids long. Deletions cut 5 bases from V and 6 bases from J, with 14 bases between. CDR1 is MNHEY, CDR2 SVGAGI, per germline. The CDR3 bases are TGTGCCAGCAGTAAGTCCGGCAGGGGCAATGAGCAGTTCTTC. This translates into CASSKSGRGNEQFF.

This clonotype was recorded at least ten times. The rearrangement joins TRBV4-3 to TRBJ1-6; D is perhaps TRBD1 (5 bases). The CDR3 contains 13 residues. V was trimmed by 5 bases and J by 9 bases, leaving 11 bases between them. CDR1 is LGHNA, CDR2 YSLEER, per germline. The CDR3 region is CASSEVGGSPLHF. CDR3 nucleotides: TGCGCCAGCAGCGAGGTGGGGGGTTCACCCCTCCACTTT.

This clonotype was detected a few times. V is TRBV29-1 and J is TRBJ2-1; no clear D gene. The CDR3 is made up of 10 amino acids. Germline V CDR1 and CDR2: SQVTM, ANQGSEA. Trimming left V 6 bases short and J 8 bases short, with 8 bases between. The DNA for the CDR3 is TGCAGCGTGTATGGGGATGAGCAGTTCTTC. Protein sequence: CSVYGDEQFF.